This TCR beta chain was identified during a study of T-cell memory formation after mild COVID-19. This clonotype has more than one count but fewer than ten. Antigen unknown. Germline lookup yields CDR1 SNHLY and CDR2 FYNNEI. The V gene lost 6 bases and the J gene lost 5 bases, with 13 bases spanning the gap. The CDR3 runs to 14 residues. TCRdb recomputed calls from the 5' RACE reads with MiXCR, one row per CDR3 protein. The sample has 530,000 or so distinct CDR3 sequences, 15% to 20% seen once; the top ten hold about 8.6%. Study-level findings and limits: Nothing confirmed that second-wave clones peaking on day 37 were specific for SARS-CoV-2. Mainly in CM and EM were contracting CD4+ clones; CD8+ were in EMRA.

The TCR comes from an adult woman who had mild COVID-19 (a few samples of this study predate the infection). Cell type and time point are not known. This chain connects TRBV2 to TRBJ2-2; D remains ambiguous. Sequencing was done on a sample of PBMCs or a T cell subset sorted from them (not recorded which). The CDR3 loop is CASSPNAVTGELFF. The CDR3 bases are TGTGCCAGCAGCCCGAATGCGGTGACCGGGGAGCTGTTTTTT.